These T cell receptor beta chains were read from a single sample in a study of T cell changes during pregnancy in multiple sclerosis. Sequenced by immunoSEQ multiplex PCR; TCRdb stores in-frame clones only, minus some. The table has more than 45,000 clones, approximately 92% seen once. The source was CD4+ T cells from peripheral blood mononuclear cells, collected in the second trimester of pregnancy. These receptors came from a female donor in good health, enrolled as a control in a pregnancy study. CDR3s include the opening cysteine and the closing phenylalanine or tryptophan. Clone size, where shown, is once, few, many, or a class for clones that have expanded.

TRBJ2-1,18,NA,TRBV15,CATSRGRFTSGGSDEQFF
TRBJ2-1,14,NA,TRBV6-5,CASRDYKRRGGTFF
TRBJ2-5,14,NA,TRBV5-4,CASSYQGPSETQYF
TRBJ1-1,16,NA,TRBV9,CASSAPRGGLNTEAFF
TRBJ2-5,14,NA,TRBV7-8,CASSPIDRVGTQYF
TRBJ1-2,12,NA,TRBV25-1,CASSDRGLGYTF
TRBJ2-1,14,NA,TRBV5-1,CASSLMRGDNEQFF
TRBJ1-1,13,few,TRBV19,CASSRQGGTEAFF
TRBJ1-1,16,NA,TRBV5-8,CASRRGTTGMNTEAFF
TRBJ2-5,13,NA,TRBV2,CASNQGSGETQYF
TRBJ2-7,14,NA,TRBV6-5,CASKLLAGAYEQYF
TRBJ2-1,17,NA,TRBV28,CASSLPQKRGPYNEQFF
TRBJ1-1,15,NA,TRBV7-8,CASSLGWRQAAKAFF
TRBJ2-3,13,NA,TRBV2,CASSEGAGDTQYF
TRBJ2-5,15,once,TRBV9,CASSPLAGALETQYF
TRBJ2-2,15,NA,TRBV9,CASSVGTVNTGELFF
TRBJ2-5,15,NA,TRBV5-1,CASSRGTPSGETQYF
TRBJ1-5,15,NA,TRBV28,CASSTKQVLNQPQHF
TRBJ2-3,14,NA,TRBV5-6,CASSLGGNPDTQYF
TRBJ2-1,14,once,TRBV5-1,CASFPGQAYNEQFF
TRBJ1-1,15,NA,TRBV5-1,CASSSQAPRNTEAFF
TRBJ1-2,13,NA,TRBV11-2,CASSSTGLYGYTF
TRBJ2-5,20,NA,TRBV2,CASSENYPGGGLALQETQYF
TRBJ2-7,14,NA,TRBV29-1,CSVEEDGIGNEQYF
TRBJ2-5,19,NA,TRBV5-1,CASSHPPGTGYGVSGTQYF
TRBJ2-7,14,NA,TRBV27,CASSLSGSGYEQYF
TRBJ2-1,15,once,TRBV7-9,CASSTPEGSYNEQFF
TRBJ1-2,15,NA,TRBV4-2,CASSQPGGQPYGYTF
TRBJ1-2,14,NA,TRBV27,CASSSGLRSYGYTF
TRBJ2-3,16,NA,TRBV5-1,CASSLVGSGNTDTQYF
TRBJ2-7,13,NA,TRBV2,CASSENEASEQYF